The 20 T cell receptor beta chains listed next were all sequenced from one sample in a study of beta chain features in type 1 diabetes. What was sequenced were expressed TCRB transcripts, since all of the isolated RNA had been reverse transcribed. This table comes from immunoSEQ multiplex PCR, and its TCRdb copy is limited to in-frame clones, with some not included. The sample holds around 650,000 clones, 12% seen once. Overall study findings and caveats: All four CD4+ subsets of Type 1 diabetes patients contained TCRB CDR3s that were moderately but significantly shorter.

These TCRs' antigens remain unknown. The sample taken for sequencing was naive CD4+ T cells from blood. Every receptor here comes from a man in his thirties or forties with type 1 diabetes.

This clone was counted a few times. The rearrangement links TRBV7-9 to TRBJ2-1; a weak D match, TRBD2 (5 bases). CDR3 size: 14 residues. The germline V and J ends were trimmed by 6 bases and 5 bases, with 14 bases remaining between them. From germline, CDR1 is SEHNR and CDR2 FQNEAQ (reference sequence). In DNA form, the CDR3 reads TGTGCCAGCAGTCTCGGGGAATGGGACAATGAGCAGTTCTTC. This sequence encodes CASSLGEWDNEQFF.

This clone occurred a few times. The chain links TRBV29-1 to TRBJ1-6; tentative D call: TRBD1 (6 bases). The germline V gene has CDR1 SQVTM and CDR2 ANQGSEA. The CDR3 is 13 amino acids. The V end was cut by 6 bases, the J end by 10 bases, with 16 bases between. Here the CDR3 DNA reads TGCAGCGTATTGGACAGCTGGGGGTCACCCCTCCACTTT. This encodes CSVLDSWGSPLHF. Using reference TRBV29-1 and TRBJ1-6 for the parts outside the CDR3, the full variable domain is SAVISQKPSRDICQRGTSLTIQCQVDSQVTMMFWYRQQPGQSLTLIATANQGSEATYESGFVIDKFPISRPNLTFSTLTVSNMSPEDSSIYLCSVLDSWGSPLHFGNGTRLTVT.

This clone was found a few times. This sequence joins TRBV25-1 and TRBJ1-1; D is ambiguous. The CDR3 loop spans 12 amino acids. Germline CDR1 and CDR2: MGHDK and SYGVNS. The germline V and J ends were trimmed by 8 bases and 4 bases, with 11 bases remaining between them. This chain's CDR3 is CASQGWGTEAFF. CDR3 nucleotides: TGTGCCAGCCAAGGCTGGGGCACTGAAGCTTTCTTT.

In DNA form, the CDR3 reads TGTGCCAGCAGCTCAGCGGGGGGACTAAAAGAGACCCAGTACTTC. This encodes CASSSAGGLKETQYF. This chain joins TRBV7-9 and TRBJ2-5, with 9 bases identical to TRBD2. Germline V gene lookup returns CDR1 SEHNR and CDR2 FQNEAQ (reference sequence). This CDR3 spans 15 amino acids. The V gene end was trimmed by 4 bases and the J gene end by 3 bases; junction bases not matched to a gene: 6.

This clone was seen only once. The chain carries TRBV4-3 and TRBJ2-5; 13 nucleotides align to TRBD2. Germline CDR1 and CDR2: LGHNA and YSLEER. The junction had 12 bases not matched to a gene; V was cut back by 1 base and J by 7 bases. The CDR3 is 18 amino acids. Written as DNA, the CDR3 is TGCGCCAGCAGCCAAGGGAGGACTAGCGGGGGCGGCGAGGGGACCCAGTACTTC. Translating gives CASSQGRTSGGGEGTQYF.

The chain is built from TRBV29-1 and TRBJ2-7; TRBD1 or TRBD2 may be the D gene (5 bases each). Trimming took 4 bases from V and 4 from J, leaving 11 bases between them. CDR1 is SQVTM, CDR2 ANQGSEA, per germline. The CDR3 is 12 residues long. Here the CDR3 reads CSVGGLGYEQYF. CDR3 DNA sequence: TGCAGCGTTGGGGGGTTAGGGTACGAGCAGTACTTC.

CDR3 DNA: TGCAGCGTTGGGACAGGAATATACAATGAGCAGTTCTTC. This translates into CSVGTGIYNEQFF. The chain is built from TRBV29-1 and TRBJ2-1, with TRBD1 identical over 7 bases. V was clipped by 4 bases and J by 4 bases; unmatched bases: 4. The CDR3 sequence is 13 residues long. The germline V gene encodes CDR1 SQVTM and CDR2 ANQGSEA.

This clone was detected a few times. As DNA, the CDR3 is TGTGCCAGCAGCTTAGGTGGGACAGCCTCCTACGAGCAGTACTTC. Its protein is CASSLGGTASYEQYF. The J gene is TRBJ2-7, the V gene TRBV7-2, with TRBD1 identical over 7 bases. The CDR3 contains 15 residues. Looked up from germline, CDR1 is SGHTA and CDR2 is FQGNSA. Losses at the gene ends were 1 base for V and 0 bases for J; bases not matched to a gene: 3.

The chain recombines TRBV4-2 with TRBJ2-3, with D unresolved. The CDR3 covers 16 residues. Germline-derived CDR1 and CDR2 are LGHNA and YNFKEQ. Between the trimmed V and J ends, which lost 0 bases and 1 base, there was a span of 11 bases. The CDR3 DNA is TGTGCCAGCAGCCAAGATTGGCCTCTCCGCACAGATACGCAGTATTTT. It codes for CASSQDWPLRTDTQYF.

This rearrangement joins TRBV7-9 to TRBJ1-1; D gene unclear. Trimming removed 3 bases from V and 3 bases from J, with 11 bases in between. Germline assignment: CDR1 SEHNR and CDR2 FQNEAQ (reference sequence). The CDR3 is made up of 14 amino acids. The CDR3 DNA sequence: TGTGCCAGCAGCTTTGGGGAGCCAGACACTGAAGCTTTCTTT. Translating it yields CASSFGEPDTEAFF.

V is TRBV5-8 and J is TRBJ2-1; 8 bases line up with TRBD1. Germline assignment: CDR1 SGHTS and CDR2 YDEGEE. Trimming at V came to 4 bases and at J to 2 bases, leaving 5 bases not matched to a gene. CDR3 length: 15 amino acids. In DNA, the CDR3 is TGTGCCAGCAGCGCTGGACAGGGACCCTACAATGAGCAGTTCTTC. Protein product: CASSAGQGPYNEQFF.

Here the CDR3 DNA reads TGTGCCTGGAGTCGGATAGGGAACACCGGGGAGCTGTTTTTT. Its protein product is CAWSRIGNTGELFF. V usage is TRBV30 and J usage is TRBJ2-2; D gene ambiguous. Germline CDR1 and CDR2: GTSNPN and SVGIG (reference sequence). This CDR3 is built from 14 residues. V was cut by 2 bases and J by 1 base, with 8 bases left in between.

This chain joins TRBV6-5 and TRBJ2-2, with D unclear. Trimming pared 6 bases from V and 3 bases from J, leaving 11 bases between. Germline V gene lookup returns CDR1 MNHEY and CDR2 SVGAGI. The CDR3 is made up of 14 amino acids. The CDR3: CASRRYHDTGELFF. Here the CDR3 DNA reads TGTGCCAGCAGAAGGTACCACGACACCGGGGAGCTGTTTTTT.

This clone showed up just a few times. The V and J genes are TRBV7-2 and TRBJ1-1, with a weak D call TRBD1 (5 bases). Trimming took off 5 bases at V and 6 bases at J, with 19 bases between the two ends. This CDR3 region has 15 residues. The V gene's germline CDR1 is SGHTA and CDR2 FQGNSA. CDR3 coding DNA: TGTGCCAGCAGCCCCATGCAGGGTGGTCCCCCTGAAGCTTTCTTT. This sequence encodes CASSPMQGGPPEAFF.

The genes are TRBV7-6 and TRBJ1-1; 9 nucleotides line up with TRBD1. CDR3 length: 13 residues. The germline CDR1 and CDR2 sequences are SGHVS and FNYEAQ. With V trimmed by 5 bases and J by 4 bases, 2 bases remained unmatched. The CDR3 nucleotides read TGTGCCAGCAGCGCGGACAGGGGCACTGAAGCTTTCTTT. Its translation: CASSADRGTEAFF.

The chain carries TRBV5-6 and TRBJ1-1; D uncertain. The V and J ends lost 1 base and 0 bases respectively, with 10 bases between them. Germline CDR1 reads SGHDT; CDR2 reads YYEEEE. CDR3 length: 15 amino acids. CDR3 in amino acids: CASSLNQAMNTEAFF. The CDR3 bases are TGTGCCAGCAGCTTGAATCAAGCCATGAACACTGAAGCTTTCTTT. Full variable domain (rest looked up from reference TRBV5-6 and TRBJ1-1): DAGVTQSPTHLIKTRGQQVTLRCSPKSGHDTVSWYQQALGQGPQFIFQYYEEEERQRGNFPDRFSGHQFPNYSSELNVNALLLGDSALYLCASSLNQAMNTEAFFGQGTRLTVV.

This clone was recorded a few times. V is TRBV6-6 and J is TRBJ1-3; the D gene is possibly TRBD1 (5 bases). The CDR3 covers 15 residues. The V and J ends lost 3 bases and 4 bases respectively, with 13 bases between them. CDR1 and CDR2 (germline): MNHNY, SVGAGI (reference sequence). The CDR3 here is CASSYLGAGGNTIYF. The CDR3 bases are TGTGCCAGCAGTTATCTCGGGGCAGGGGGAAACACCATATATTTT.

V and J are TRBV9 and TRBJ1-5; no reliable D call. This CDR3 spans 13 amino acids. V dropped 0 bases and J dropped 6 bases, with 7 bases sitting between them. The germline V gene has CDR1 SGDLS and CDR2 YYNGEE. CDR3 region: CASSVDGFQPQHF. DNA of the CDR3: TGTGCCAGCAGCGTAGACGGGTTTCAGCCCCAGCATTTT.

This clone was counted a few times. This CDR3 reads CASSELFTGVSNQPQHF. Written as DNA, the CDR3 is TGTGCCAGCAGTGAATTATTTACAGGGGTTAGCAATCAGCCCCAGCATTTT. This chain joins TRBV6-1 and TRBJ1-5; 7 bases align to TRBD1. Germline CDR1 is MNHNS and CDR2 is SASEGT. Unmatched junction bases numbered 7, after V lost 2 bases and J lost 0 bases. The CDR3 totals 17 residues.

The chain uses TRBV30 and TRBJ2-1; D unresolved. This CDR3 is 13 amino acids long. V was trimmed by 4 bases and J by 2 bases, leaving 9 bases between them. CDR1 and CDR2 (germline): GTSNPN, SVGIG (reference sequence). The DNA of the CDR3 is TGTGCCTGGAACACTTTGGCCTACAATGAGCAGTTCTTC. Protein: CAWNTLAYNEQFF.